This paragraph covers one T cell receptor beta chain sequence. Additional DNA sequences in this sample encode the identical CDR3. Libraries were prepared by immunoSEQ multiplex PCR; TCRdb keeps only in-frame clonotypes and omits some of them. Found here are about 150,000 clones, roughly nine tenths of them singletons; the top ten hold around an eighth. Germline CDR1 reads SNHLY; CDR2 reads FYNNEI. V was trimmed by 2 bases and J by 4 bases, leaving 9 bases between them. There are 14 residues in the CDR3. This specimen comes from a study of blood T cell repertoires in COVID-19. The specimen was peripheral blood. The clonotype comes from a man aged 18 to 29 with COVID-19, enrolled during active disease. The V call is TRBV2, the J call TRBJ1-3; no firm D call. CDR3 in amino acids: CASSERFSGNTIYF. The CDR3 DNA reads as TGTGCCAGCAGTGAACGGTTCTCAGGAAACACCATATATTTT.